This section outlines one T cell receptor beta chain sequence together with its context. Patients from Seattle were sampled longitudinally, starting during active infection. The repertoire was sequenced with immunoSEQ multiplex PCR; TCRdb's copy has only in-frame clones and lacks some. The sample carries over 80,000 clones, over 65% recorded once. This record comes from a study of blood T cell repertoires in COVID-19. As for the study in general: Samples came from the United States, Italy and Spain, spanning acute and convalescent COVID-19. T cells, B-cell-depleted T cells, or PBMCs provided the cDNA or gDNA that served as material.

The CDR3 extends over 11 amino acids. V lost 8 bases, J lost 10 bases, and 13 bases lay in between. Germline loops: CDR1 LNHNV, CDR2 YYDKDF (reference sequence). The genes are TRBV15 and TRBJ2-3; possible D gene TRBD2, 6 bases. The sample consisted of peripheral blood. This receptor was taken from a man in his 70s with COVID-19, enrolled during active disease. The CDR3 sequence is CATGRGGAQYF. CDR3 nucleotide sequence: TGTGCCACCGGAAGGGGCGGGGCGCAGTATTTT.